The T cell receptor beta chain described here comes from a study of blood T cell repertoires in COVID-19. Germline V CDR1 and CDR2: SEHNR, FQNEAQ (reference sequence). After removal of 0 bases from V and 3 bases from J, the junction contained 8 bases not matched to a gene. This CDR3 has 17 amino acids. Authors' methods: Reference gene primer amplification gave estimated nucleated cell counts. The data were produced by immunoSEQ multiplex PCR, yet TCRdb's version contains in-frame clones alone and is incomplete. That table gives V, J and clone size, and the DNA gave D and trimming. Of 300,000 to 350,000 clones detected, around 83% appear once; the ten largest clones hold around 3%.

The material sequenced was peripheral blood. The chain couples TRBV7-9 to TRBJ2-3; 8 bases are a match to TRBD2. This TCR came from a man aged 25 to 40 with active or convalescent COVID-19. CDR3 in DNA: TGTGCCAGCAGCTTAGCGTGGACTAGCCTAGATACAGATACGCAGTATTTT. Translated: CASSLAWTSLDTDTQYF.